A selection of T cell receptor beta chains follows, all from one sample in a study of T cell responses to AZD1222 COVID-19 vaccine. Libraries were prepared by immunoSEQ multiplex PCR; TCRdb keeps only in-frame clonotypes and omits some of them. The sample comprises 100,000 to 150,000 clones, 70% to 85% of which are singletons, and roughly a quarter rests with the top ten. This material consisted of peripheral blood, taken 28 days after the second AZD1222 dose. These receptors all stem from an adult who received the AZD1222 COVID-19 vaccine. CDR3s include the opening cysteine and the closing phenylalanine or tryptophan. D genes are given only for firm matches. Clone size is stated in some rows and not others, as once, few, many or a class when expanded.

j_call | v_call | d_call | clone_size | cdr3_nt | cdr3_aa
TRBJ1-2 | TRBV2 | TRBD1 | once | TGTGCCAGCAGTACTGACAGGGACGGTGGCTACACCTTC | CASSTDRDGGYTF
TRBJ1-1 | TRBV30 | NA | NA | TGTGCCTGGAGTGTACGCAAGGCTCGATCGCGGCGCACTGAAGCTTTCTTT | CAWSVRKARSRRTEAFF
TRBJ1-2 | TRBV30 | NA | NA | TGTGCCTGGACAGGGAACGGTAATGGCTACACCTTC | CAWTGNGNGYTF
TRBJ1-4 | TRBV2 | NA | NA | TGTGCCAGCATGCGGTTCATCACCACAGAAAAACTGTTTTTT | CASMRFITTEKLFF
TRBJ2-3 | TRBV6-4 | TRBD2 | NA | TGTGCCAGCAGTGTGGCTAGCGGGGGTAGCACAGATACGCAGTATTTT | CASSVASGGSTDTQYF
TRBJ1-3 | TRBV5-8 | NA | NA | TGTGCCAGCAGCCGCGGACAGCTCGGAAACACCATATATTTT | CASSRGQLGNTIYF
TRBJ1-1 | TRBV7-9 | TRBD1 | NA | TGTGCCAGCAGCCGGACAGGGCGCGGCACTGAAGCTTTCTTT | CASSRTGRGTEAFF
TRBJ2-5 | TRBV28 | TRBD2 | NA | TGTGCCAGCAGTACCATGGGACTAGCGGGGGAGCCCCAGTACTTC | CASSTMGLAGEPQYF
TRBJ1-4 | TRBV5-1 | TRBD1 | few | TGCGCCAGCAGCTTTGCGGGACAGGGTAACGAAAAACTGTTTTTT | CASSFAGQGNEKLFF
TRBJ1-1 | TRBV5-6 | TRBD1 | NA | TGTGCCAGCAGCCTTGACAGGGGCTTGACCATGAACACTGAAGCTTTCTTT | CASSLDRGLTMNTEAFF
TRBJ2-5 | TRBV5-1 | NA | NA | TGCGCCAGCAGCTTGGATACGGGGGAGGAGACCCAGTACTTC | CASSLDTGEETQYF
TRBJ2-5 | TRBV11-2 | NA | NA | TGTGCCAGCAGCTTAGAAGTGGAGACCCAGTACTTC | CASSLEVETQYF
TRBJ2-3 | TRBV4-3 | TRBD2 | once | TGCGCCAGCAGCCGCGGAGGGCTAGCGGGGTGGGCAGATACGCAGTATTTT | CASSRGGLAGWADTQYF
TRBJ2-1 | TRBV20-1 | NA | once | TGCAGTGCTAGTGCCCATGAGCAGTTCTTC | CSASAHEQFF
TRBJ1-6 | TRBV7-9 | NA | NA | TGTGCCAGCAGCCCGGGGGGGGGACGGTCACCCCTCCACTTT | CASSPGGGRSPLHF
TRBJ2-5 | TRBV2 | NA | NA | TGTGCCAGCAGTATTACAGACCGTTCCGCCCAAGAGACCCAGTACTTC | CASSITDRSAQETQYF
TRBJ1-1 | TRBV5-8 | NA | few | TGTGCCAGCAGCTTTCGGGGCCCGAACACTGAAGCTTTCTTT | CASSFRGPNTEAFF
TRBJ1-2 | TRBV27 | TRBD1 | NA | TGTGCCAGCAGTGTCGACAGGGGAGGCTATGGCTACACCTTC | CASSVDRGGYGYTF
TRBJ2-1 | TRBV15 | NA | NA | TGTGCCACCAGCAGAGATGTAAATGAGCAGTTCTTC | CATSRDVNEQFF
TRBJ1-5 | TRBV30 | NA | NA | TGTGCCTGGAGTATTTTAGGGGGGGAGCAGCCCCAGCATTTT | CAWSILGGEQPQHF
TRBJ1-2 | TRBV3-1/TRBV3-2 | NA | NA | TGTGCCAGCAGCCAAGAAGCTCCCACGGGGTATGGCTACACCTTC | CASSQEAPTGYGYTF
TRBJ1-3 | TRBV12-3/TRBV12-4 | NA | once | TGTGCCAGCAGTTTAGGGTGGGACACCATATATTTT | CASSLGWDTIYF
TRBJ1-3 | TRBV4-1 | NA | NA | TGCGCCAGCAGCTCCGGGGGAAGTGGAAACACCATATATTTT | CASSSGGSGNTIYF
TRBJ2-7 | TRBV4-1 | TRBD1 | NA | TGCGCCAGTAGTCGACAGGGGGCGAACTACGAGCAGTACTTC | CASSRQGANYEQYF
TRBJ2-7 | TRBV28 | NA | NA | TGTGCCAGCAGTTCCCCTTTGGGGGGGCCTACCTACGAGCAGTACTTC | CASSSPLGGPTYEQYF
TRBJ2-3 | TRBV5-1 | NA | NA | TGCGCCAGCAGCTTCGGCGGGGGCGCTGGCACAGATACGCAGTATTTT | CASSFGGGAGTDTQYF
TRBJ1-1 | TRBV6-6 | NA | NA | TGTGCCAGCAGTTACGGCGGTTTCACTGAAGCTTTCTTT | CASSYGGFTEAFF